The 2 T cell receptor beta chains in this list originate from one sample, sequenced in a study of beta chain features in type 1 diabetes. Expressed TCRB transcripts got sequenced, as all isolated RNA was reverse transcribed. Profiled with immunoSEQ multiplex PCR; TCRdb holds only in-frame clones, not every one. Of hundreds of thousands of clones in the sample, roughly 11% are singletons; the top ten hold 0.045% to 0.06%. Sequences were obtained from naive CD4+ T cells from blood. Every receptor here comes from a woman under 30 in good health.

CDR3 in amino acids: CASSVEPGLQETQYF. CDR3 in DNA: TGTGCCAGCAGCGTAGAACCAGGGTTACAAGAGACCCAGTACTTC. This sequence joins TRBV9 and TRBJ2-5; a weak D match, TRBD1 (5 bases). Germline V gene sequence: CDR1 SGDLS, CDR2 YYNGEE. V lost 0 bases to trimming and J lost 2 bases, with 11 bases between them. The CDR3 contains 15 residues.

The chain links TRBV30 to TRBJ1-2; D call uncertain. CDR3 length: 13 residues. V was pared by 4 bases and J by 0 bases, with 9 bases between. The germline V gene has CDR1 GTSNPN and CDR2 SVGIG (reference sequence). The CDR3 DNA follows: TGTGCCTGGAATCCGACTGCTAACTATGGCTACACCTTC. It yields the protein CAWNPTANYGYTF.